This passage covers 25 T cell receptor beta chains from one sample sequenced in a study of OX40 agonist ivuxolimab in advanced cancers. Sequenced by immunoSEQ multiplex PCR; TCRdb stores in-frame clones only, minus some. This repertoire shows about 69,000 clones, nearly 90% found once; its top ten account for 8% to 11%. This material consisted of CD4+ or CD8+ T cells sorted from blood, taken in a trial of the OX40 agonist ivuxolimab. These TCRs come from an adult with an advanced solid tumor such as melanoma, head and neck, liver or kidney cancer.

The chain is built from TRBV6-5 and TRBJ1-5; tentative D call: TRBD1 (5 bases). V was shortened by 2 bases and J by 2 bases, with 13 bases between the two germline ends. CDR3 size: 16 residues. Germline CDR1 reads MNHEY; CDR2 reads SVGAGI. The CDR3 loop is CASSYPKRGGNQPQHF. The CDR3 bases are TGTGCCAGCAGTTACCCGAAAAGGGGTGGCAATCAGCCCCAGCATTTT.

This clone appeared a single time. The chain couples TRBV7-9 to TRBJ2-7; TRBD2 matches at 7 bases. The V segment lost 5 bases and the J segment 0 bases; nucleotides outside the gene matches: 4. The germline V gene has CDR1 SEHNR and CDR2 FQNEAQ (reference sequence). This CDR3 contains 14 residues. The CDR3 loop is CASSTAGSSYEQYF. CDR3 in DNA: TGTGCCAGCAGCACAGCGGGAAGCTCCTACGAGCAGTACTTC.

The chain joins TRBV7-2 to TRBJ2-7; D is uncertain. V was shortened by 1 base and J by 0 bases, with 10 bases between the two germline ends. Germline loops: CDR1 SGHTA, CDR2 FQGNSA. The CDR3 consists of 15 residues. The CDR3 DNA reads TGTGCCAGCAGCTTAGATGATGGCGGCTCCTACGAGCAGTACTTC. Amino acid sequence: CASSLDDGGSYEQYF.

This chain connects TRBV30 to TRBJ2-7; no definite D call. Trimming cost V 1 base and J 7 bases, with 14 bases left between them. Looked up from germline, CDR1 is GTSNPN and CDR2 is SVGIG (reference sequence). This CDR3 comprises 13 residues. The CDR3 region is CAWSENSVKEQYF. CDR3 nucleotide sequence: TGTGCCTGGAGTGAAAACTCGGTTAAAGAGCAGTACTTC.

This clone was counted a single time. This sequence joins TRBV11-2 and TRBJ2-5, with a tentative D call TRBD2 (5 bases). Trimming cost V 7 bases and J 1 base, with 10 bases left between them. Germline loops: CDR1 SGHAT, CDR2 FQNNGV. The CDR3 is 13 amino acids. In nucleotides, the CDR3 is TGTGCCAGCAAGAGAGGGAGCCAAGAGACCCAGTACTTC. Protein: CASKRGSQETQYF.

The chain is built from TRBV28 and TRBJ1-5; 7 positions agree with TRBD1. CDR1 and CDR2 from the germline V gene are MDHEN and SYDVKM. The CDR3 extends over 16 amino acids. V lost 5 bases to trimming and J lost 5 bases; unmatched junction nucleotides: 12. The DNA of the CDR3 is TGTGCCAGCAGTCCCATACGACAGGGTGGGTATCAGCCCCAGCATTTT. It yields the protein CASSPIRQGGYQPQHF.

Written as DNA, the CDR3 is TGTGCCAGCTCACCGTCCGGGGGCTCAAGGAACACTGAAGCTTTCTTT. Translation: CASSPSGGSRNTEAFF. The chain is built from TRBV18 and TRBJ1-1; D possibly corresponds to TRBD1 (6 bases). The length of the CDR3 is 16 residues. The V gene lost 3 bases and the J gene lost 1 base, with 15 bases spanning the gap. The V gene's germline CDR1 is KGHSH and CDR2 LQKENI. The variable domain in full, completed from reference TRBV18 and TRBJ1-1, reads NAGVMQNPRHLVRRRGQEARLRCSPMKGHSHVYWYRQLPEEGLKFMVYLQKENIIDESGMPKERFSAEFPKEGPSILRIQQVVRGDSAAYFCASSPSGGSRNTEAFFGQGTRLTVV.

The DNA of the CDR3 is TGCAGCGTCGTCGGGAGGGCAGGAGAGACCCAGTACTTC. It codes for CSVVGRAGETQYF. The genes are TRBV29-1 and TRBJ2-5; 8 nucleotides match TRBD2. J gave up 4 bases and V 6 bases, and 7 bases lay outside the gene matches. CDR3 length equals 13 residues. Germline CDR1 and CDR2: SQVTM and ANQGSEA.

J is TRBJ2-2 and V is TRBV18; tentatively, D is TRBD1 (5 bases). CDR3 size: 14 residues. Trimming left V 5 bases short and J 1 base short, with 8 bases between. Germline-derived CDR1 and CDR2 are KGHSH and LQKENI. DNA of the CDR3: TGTGCCAGCTCATCAGACAGGAACACCGGGGAGCTGTTTTTT. This codes for CASSSDRNTGELFF.

The chain has TRBV5-1 and TRBJ2-5; the D call may be TRBD1 or TRBD2 (6 bases each). This CDR3 has 15 amino acids. Trimming shortened V by 4 bases and J by 4 bases, and 17 bases separated the two germline ends. The germline gives CDR1 SGHRS, CDR2 YFSETQ. CDR3 region: CASSPDPGAVETQYF. The CDR3 nucleotides read TGCGCCAGCAGCCCGGACCCGGGGGCCGTAGAGACCCAGTACTTC.

This chain joins TRBV5-1 and TRBJ2-1; the D gene is possibly TRBD1 (6 bases). V lost 0 bases, J lost 4 bases, and 11 bases lay in between. Germline CDR1 SGHRS, CDR2 YFSETQ. This CDR3 spans 15 amino acids. This CDR3 is CASSLEAGVYNEQFF. CDR3 nucleotide sequence: TGCGCCAGCAGCTTGGAAGCAGGGGTTTACAATGAGCAGTTCTTC.

The V gene is TRBV23-1, the J gene TRBJ2-7; D might be TRBD1 (5 bases). TRBV23-1 is an open reading frame, and its role is uncertain. The CDR3 has 16 residues. Deletions cut 2 bases from V and 0 bases from J, with 14 bases between. CDR3 region: CASSQKTVASSYEQYF. Written as DNA, the CDR3 is TGCGCCAGCAGTCAAAAGACAGTGGCTAGCTCCTACGAGCAGTACTTC.

This clone was detected only once. The chain is built from TRBV5-1 and TRBJ1-3; no definite D call. The CDR3 is made up of 15 amino acids. CDR1 is SGHRS, CDR2 YFSETQ, per germline. Trimming took 0 bases from V and 0 from J, leaving 7 bases between them. The CDR3 DNA is TGCGCCAGCAGCTTGGAACGGCTCTCTGGAAACACCATATATTTT. Its translation: CASSLERLSGNTIYF.

The chain carries TRBV7-2 and TRBJ2-1, with 14 bases fitting TRBD2. Germline loops: CDR1 SGHTA, CDR2 FQGNSA. The CDR3 loop spans 17 amino acids. Unmatched junction bases numbered 7, after V lost 1 base and J lost 8 bases. Here the CDR3 reads CASSLVGGTSGSYEQFF. As DNA, the CDR3 is TGTGCCAGCAGCTTAGTAGGCGGGACTAGCGGGAGTTATGAGCAGTTCTTC.

The chain has TRBV11-2 and TRBJ2-5; possibly TRBD1 or TRBD2 for D (5 bases each). Trimming shortened V by 5 bases and J by 2 bases, and 9 bases separated the two germline ends. Germline V gene data show CDR1 as SGHAT and CDR2 as FQNNGV. The CDR3 length is 13 residues. DNA for the CDR3: TGTGCCAGCAGCCGGGACCAACAAGAGACCCAGTACTTC. It specifies CASSRDQQETQYF.

This clone has a single count. This chain links TRBV29-1 with TRBJ2-3, with 9 bases fitting TRBD2. The ends lost 6 bases at V and 2 bases at J; junction bases unmatched: 12. This CDR3 contains 16 residues. Germline CDR1 is SQVTM and CDR2 is ANQGSEA. In DNA form, the CDR3 reads TGCAGCGTGTCGGGTAGCGGGAGTGGGGTCACAGATACGCAGTATTTT. Translated, it gives CSVSGSGSGVTDTQYF.

The CDR3 nucleotides read TGTGCCAGCAGCTCCAACAGGGGCCAAGAGACCCAGTACTTC. It specifies CASSSNRGQETQYF. The gene calls are TRBV5-6 and TRBJ2-5; 7 bases fit TRBD1. With V trimmed by 3 bases and J by 1 base, 3 bases remained unmatched. This CDR3 contains 14 residues. CDR1 is SGHDT, CDR2 YYEEEE, per germline. The whole variable domain, filled in from reference TRBV5-6 and TRBJ2-5, reads DAGVTQSPTHLIKTRGQQVTLRCSPKSGHDTVSWYQQALGQGPQFIFQYYEEEERQRGNFPDRFSGHQFPNYSSELNVNALLLGDSALYLCASSSNRGQETQYFGPGTRLLVL.

Here the CDR3 reads CASSLGVGQGQETQYF. In DNA, the CDR3 is TGTGCCAGCAGCTTAGGGGTAGGACAAGGACAAGAGACCCAGTACTTC. This chain joins TRBV11-3 and TRBJ2-5, with a possible D match to TRBD1 (5 bases). Germline values: CDR1 SGHNT, CDR2 YENEEA. This CDR3 has 16 amino acids. V was trimmed by 1 base and J by 2 bases, leaving 14 bases between them.

The chain has TRBV4-2 and TRBJ2-7; the match to TRBD1 covers 10 bases. V lost 4 bases and J lost 2; bases outside the gene matches: 2. The CDR3 totals 14 residues. CDR1 and CDR2 from the germline V gene are LGHNA and YNFKEQ. The CDR3 coding sequence is TGTGCCAGCAGCCGGGACAGGGGAGCCTACGAGCAGTACTTC. Protein sequence: CASSRDRGAYEQYF.

The V gene is TRBV27, the J gene TRBJ2-2; tentatively, D is TRBD1 (6 bases). The CDR3 spans 13 residues. Germline CDR1 and CDR2: MNHEY and SMNVEV (reference sequence). V gave up 5 bases and J gave up 6 bases, with 10 bases separating them. CDR3 nucleotides: TGTGCCAGCAGTACCAGGACAGCCGGGGAGCTGTTTTTT. The encoded protein is CASSTRTAGELFF.

The chain recombines TRBV25-1 with TRBJ1-1; 9 positions match TRBD1. The J segment lost 6 bases and the V segment lost 2 bases, leaving 4 bases of the junction unmatched. This CDR3 is built from 14 residues. From germline, CDR1 is MGHDK and CDR2 SYGVNS. The CDR3 DNA reads as TGTGCCAGCAGTGAACGACAGGGGGGAGCTGAAGCTTTCTTT. It codes for CASSERQGGAEAFF.

This clone is a singleton in its sample. This chain connects TRBV4-3 to TRBJ2-1, with a weak D call TRBD2 (6 bases). This CDR3 region has 14 residues. In germline, CDR1 is LGHNA, CDR2 YSLEER. Trimming pared 1 base from V and 2 bases from J, leaving 6 bases between. The CDR3 loop is CASSQGLAYNEQFF. The CDR3 DNA is TGCGCCAGCAGCCAAGGACTAGCCTACAATGAGCAGTTCTTC.

The chain combines TRBV20-1 with TRBJ2-5; 9 bases fit TRBD1. The junction had 4 bases not matched to a gene; V was cut back by 5 bases and J by 9 bases. Germline-derived CDR1 and CDR2 are DFQATT and SNEGSKA (reference sequence). The CDR3 spans 11 residues. The CDR3 is CSAHRGQAQYF. The CDR3 nucleotides read TGCAGTGCTCACAGGGGGCAGGCCCAGTACTTC.

The rearrangement uses TRBV10-3 and TRBJ2-7, with 9 bases that match TRBD1. The ends lost 5 bases at V and 4 bases at J; junction bases unmatched: 21. CDR3 size: 19 residues. Looked up from germline, CDR1 is ENHRY and CDR2 is SYGVKD. The CDR3 DNA follows: TGTGCCATCAGTAAACCGGGACAGGGAGGGACCTTACTTACTTACGAGCAGTACTTC. Its translation: CAISKPGQGGTLLTYEQYF.

The gene calls are TRBV5-1 and TRBJ2-2, with 7 bases matching TRBD2. The ends lost 3 bases at V and 0 bases at J; junction bases unmatched: 5. The CDR3 covers 16 residues. Germline CDR1 and CDR2: SGHRS and YFSETQ. Here the CDR3 DNA reads TGCGCCAGCAGCTCGTTGGGAGGGCCGAACACCGGGGAGCTGTTTTTT. Its protein product is CASSSLGGPNTGELFF.